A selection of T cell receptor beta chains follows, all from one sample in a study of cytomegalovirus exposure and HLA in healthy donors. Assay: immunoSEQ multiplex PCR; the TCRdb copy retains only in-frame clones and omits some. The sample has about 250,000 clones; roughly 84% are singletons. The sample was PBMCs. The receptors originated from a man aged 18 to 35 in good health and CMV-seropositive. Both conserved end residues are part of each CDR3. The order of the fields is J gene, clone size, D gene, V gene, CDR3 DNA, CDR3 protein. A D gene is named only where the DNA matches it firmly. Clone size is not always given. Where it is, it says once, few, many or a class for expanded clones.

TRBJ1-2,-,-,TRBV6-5,TGTGCCAGCAGTTACGTGGAGGGAGAGGATGGCTACACCTTC,CASSYVEGEDGYTF
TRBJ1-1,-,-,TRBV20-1,TGCAGTGCTCCAGGGGACACTGAAGCTTTCTTT,CSAPGDTEAFF
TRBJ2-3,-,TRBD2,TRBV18,TGTGCCAGCTCACCTGGACTAGCGGGAACAGATACGCAGTATTTT,CASSPGLAGTDTQYF
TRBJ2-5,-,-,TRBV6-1,TGTGCCAGCAGCCTAAGGGGCGACCAAGAGACCCAGTACTTC,CASSLRGDQETQYF
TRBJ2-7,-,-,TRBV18,TGTGCCAGCTCACCACAGGCGGGCTCCTACGAGCAGTACTTC,CASSPQAGSYEQYF
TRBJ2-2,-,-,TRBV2,TGTGCCAGGGATAGCGGACCGAACACCGGGGAGCTGTTTTTT,CARDSGPNTGELFF
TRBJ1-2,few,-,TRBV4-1,TGCGCCAGCAGCCCAAGGGACAATCAGGACCTCTATGGCTACACCTTC,CASSPRDNQDLYGYTF
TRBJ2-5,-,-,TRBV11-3,TGTGCCAGCAGCCATAGCGGTTGGGAAGAGACCCAGTACTTC,CASSHSGWEETQYF
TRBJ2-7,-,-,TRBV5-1,TGCGCCAGCAGCTTGGCAGGGTATAGTTCGGACGAGCAGTACTTC,CASSLAGYSSDEQYF
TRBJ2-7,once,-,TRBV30,TGTGCCTGGAGTAACGGGCCACGAAAGCAGTACTTC,CAWSNGPRKQYF
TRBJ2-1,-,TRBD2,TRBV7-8,TGTGCCAGCAGCTTATATCGGGCTAGCGGGACTAATGAGCAGTTCTTC,CASSLYRASGTNEQFF
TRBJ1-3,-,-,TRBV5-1,TGCGCCAGCAGCGGGGGTGAGGCCTCTGGAAACACCATATATTTT,CASSGGEASGNTIYF
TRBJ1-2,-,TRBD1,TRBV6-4,TGTGCCAGCAGGCTCGAGGGGACAGGGATCTATGGCTACACCTTC,CASRLEGTGIYGYTF
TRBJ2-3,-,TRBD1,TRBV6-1,TGTGCCAGCAGTGAAGGGACAGGGGCCTACACAGATACGCAGTATTTT,CASSEGTGAYTDTQYF
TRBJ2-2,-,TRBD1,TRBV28,TGTGCCAGCAGAGCCGGGACAGGGTACACCGGGGAGCTGTTTTTT,CASRAGTGYTGELFF
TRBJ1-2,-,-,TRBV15,TGTGCCACCACCCCGACGATCGGACTTCAGGATGGCTACACCTTC,CATTPTIGLQDGYTF
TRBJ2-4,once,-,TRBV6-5,TGTGCCAGCAGTTACTCGAGGGCCGGCGCCAAAAACATTCAGTACTTC,CASSYSRAGAKNIQYF
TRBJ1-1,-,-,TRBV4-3,TGCGCCAGCAGCCAAGATAAGGGATGGGCTGAAGCTTTCTTT,CASSQDKGWAEAFF
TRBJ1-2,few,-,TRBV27,TGTGCCAGCTCATCCGGACCGGGGGGCTACACCTTC,CASSSGPGGYTF
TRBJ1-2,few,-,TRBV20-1,TGCATTGGAGGGGATCATGGCTACACCTTC,CIGGDHGYTF
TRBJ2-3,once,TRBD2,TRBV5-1,TGCGCCAGCCGTAGCGGGAGTGAGCTCGGTACGCAGTATTTT,CASRSGSELGTQYF
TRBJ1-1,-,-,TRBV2,TGTGCCAGCAGTGTGTTATTGGGGTCTGAAGCTTTCTTT,CASSVLLGSEAFF
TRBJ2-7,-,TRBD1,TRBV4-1,TGCGCCAGCAGCCAGGCTCCCGGGACAGGGATTGGCGAGCAGTACTTC,CASSQAPGTGIGEQYF
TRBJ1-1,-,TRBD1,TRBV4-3,TGCGCCAGCAGCCAAGCGAACAGGGGAACTGAAGCTTTCTTT,CASSQANRGTEAFF
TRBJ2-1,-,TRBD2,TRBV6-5,TGTGCCAGCAGCCCCGGACTAGCGGGAGGCTATGAGCAGTTCTTC,CASSPGLAGGYEQFF
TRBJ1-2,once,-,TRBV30,TGTGCCTGGAGGGCTCTCGGGGGACACTATGGCTACACCTTC,CAWRALGGHYGYTF
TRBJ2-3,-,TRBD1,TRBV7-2,TGTGCCAGCAGCCGACAGGGATTCACAGATACGCAGTATTTT,CASSRQGFTDTQYF
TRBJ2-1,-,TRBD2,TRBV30,TGTGCCTGGAACCGAAAGGGACTAGCATCCTACAATGAGCAGTTCTTC,CAWNRKGLASYNEQFF
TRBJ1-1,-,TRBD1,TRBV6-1,TGTGCCAGCAGTGAGACAGGGGGCGGAGCTTTCTTT,CASSETGGGAFF
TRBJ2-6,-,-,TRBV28,TGTGCCAGCAGTTTATTACGGGGAACCTCTGGGGCCAACGTCCTGACTTTC,CASSLLRGTSGANVLTF
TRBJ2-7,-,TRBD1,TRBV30,TGTGCCTGGCAGCTAACAGGGGCCTACGAGCAGTACTTC,CAWQLTGAYEQYF
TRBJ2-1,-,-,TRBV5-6,TGTGCCAGCAGCTTGTTTGGGGGTTTGGAGTTCTTC,CASSLFGGLEFF
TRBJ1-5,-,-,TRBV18,TGTGCCAGCTCACCACAAGATAGCAATCAGCCCCAGCATTTT,CASSPQDSNQPQHF
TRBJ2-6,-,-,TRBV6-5,TGTGCAAGCACATGGGCTGGGGCCAACGTCCTGACTTTC,CASTWAGANVLTF
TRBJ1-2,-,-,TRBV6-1,TGTGCCAGCAGTGAATCGGTCGGGGGAGGCTACACCTTC,CASSESVGGGYTF
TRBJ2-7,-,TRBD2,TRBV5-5,TGTGCCAGCAGCTTGGCCGGACTAGCGGGAACCTACGAGCAGTACTTC,CASSLAGLAGTYEQYF
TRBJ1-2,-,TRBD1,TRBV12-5,TGTGCTCCGGGACAGCGCCTAGAGGGCTACACCTTC,CAPGQRLEGYTF
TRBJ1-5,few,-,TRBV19,TGTGCCAGTAGTATATATCACGGGTCGCGTCAGCCCCAGCATTTT,CASSIYHGSRQPQHF
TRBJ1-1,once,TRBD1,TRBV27,TGTGCCAGCAGTCCAGACAGGGGGAGCACTGAAGCTTTCTTT,CASSPDRGSTEAFF
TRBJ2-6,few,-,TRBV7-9,TGTGCCAGCAGCTTCTTACCGGCCAACGTCCTGACTTTC,CASSFLPANVLTF
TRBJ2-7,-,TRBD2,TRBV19,TGTGCCAGTAGTATTACTAGCGGGAGCTACGAGCAGTACTTC,CASSITSGSYEQYF
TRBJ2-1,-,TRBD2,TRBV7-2,TGTGCCAGCAGCCTTGACGGGGTTCCCGGGAGGAGGAATGAGCAGTTCTTC,CASSLDGVPGRRNEQFF
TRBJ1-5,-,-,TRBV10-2,TGCGCCAGCAGTCTTACAGGGACTCAGCCCCAGCATTTT,CASSLTGTQPQHF
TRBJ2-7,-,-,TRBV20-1,TGCAGTGCTAGGCTCGGGTACGAGCAGTACTTC,CSARLGYEQYF
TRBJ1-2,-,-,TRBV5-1,TGCGCCAGCAGCTCAACAGGGCATCTAGGCTACACCTTC,CASSSTGHLGYTF
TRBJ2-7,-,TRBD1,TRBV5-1,TGCGCCAGCAGCTTCCTGCAGACATCGACAGGGGGCGAGCAGTACTTC,CASSFLQTSTGGEQYF
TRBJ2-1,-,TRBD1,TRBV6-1,TGTGCCAGCAGTGAATCCGGGACAGGAAGAGATGAGCAGTTCTTC,CASSESGTGRDEQFF
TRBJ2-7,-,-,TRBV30,TGTGCCTGGAGTGAATTAGCCTACGAGCAGTACTTC,CAWSELAYEQYF
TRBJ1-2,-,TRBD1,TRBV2,TGTGCCGGCTACGGGGACAGCCTTAACTATGGCTACACCTTC,CAGYGDSLNYGYTF
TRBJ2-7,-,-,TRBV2,TGTGCCAGCAGCCCGATGGGAGGCGAGCAGTACTTC,CASSPMGGEQYF
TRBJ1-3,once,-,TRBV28,TGTGCCAGCCATACGGGAGGGAAGGGAAACACCATATATTTT,CASHTGGKGNTIYF
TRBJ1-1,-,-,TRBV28,TGTGCCAGCGTTGGGAACACTGAAGCTTTCTTT,CASVGNTEAFF